This T cell receptor beta chain originates from a study of PD-L1 blockade in urothelial cancer. The time point is: pretreatment peripheral blood. Clones were sequenced by immunoSEQ multiplex PCR, and TCRdb holds only the in-frame ones, with some missing. The sample comprises 130,000 or so clones, about four fifths of which are singletons, and under 3.5% rests with the top ten. This clone was recorded once. With 0 bases removed from V and 4 bases from J, the gap between germline ends came to 12 bases. CDR3 length: 15 amino acids. Per the germline V gene, CDR1 is LNHNV and CDR2 is YYDKDF (reference sequence).

The chain employs TRBV15 and TRBJ2-5; a weak D match, TRBD1 (5 bases). The receptor was derived from a man aged 50 or older with urothelial cancer. Sequenced here: PBMCs, sampled around atezolizumab (anti-PD-L1) treatment. CDR3 amino acids: CATSRDTTGRETQYF. DNA of the CDR3: TGTGCCACCAGCAGAGATACAACAGGTCGAGAGACCCAGTACTTC.